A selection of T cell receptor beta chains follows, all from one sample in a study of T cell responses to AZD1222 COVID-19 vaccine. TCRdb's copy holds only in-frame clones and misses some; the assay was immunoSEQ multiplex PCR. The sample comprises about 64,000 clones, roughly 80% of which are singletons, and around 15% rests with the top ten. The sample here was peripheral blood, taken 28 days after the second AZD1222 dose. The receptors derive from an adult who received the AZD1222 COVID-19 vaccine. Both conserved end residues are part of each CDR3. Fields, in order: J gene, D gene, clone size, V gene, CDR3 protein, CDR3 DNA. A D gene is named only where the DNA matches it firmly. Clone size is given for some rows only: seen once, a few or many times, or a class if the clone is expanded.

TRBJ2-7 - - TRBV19 CASSIVRSSYEQYF TGTGCCAGTAGTATAGTTCGGAGCTCCTACGAGCAGTACTTC
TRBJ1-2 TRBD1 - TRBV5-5 CASSLVGQSTYGYTF TGTGCCAGCAGCTTGGTGGGACAGAGCACCTATGGCTACACCTTC
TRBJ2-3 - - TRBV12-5 CASGLGVNTQYF TGTGCTAGTGGTTTGGGGGTTAATACGCAGTATTTT
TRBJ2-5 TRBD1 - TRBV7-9 CASSSGTGVETQYF TGTGCCAGCAGCTCCGGGACAGGCGTGGAGACCCAGTACTTC
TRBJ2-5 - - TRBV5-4 CASSQRGLLRETQYF TGTGCCAGCAGCCAGAGGGGACTCCTAAGAGAGACCCAGTACTTC
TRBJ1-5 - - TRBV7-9 CASSLSAGNQPQHF TGTGCCAGCAGCTTATCGGCAGGGAATCAGCCCCAGCATTTT
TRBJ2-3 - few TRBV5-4 CATQTRGFTDTQYF TGTGCCACTCAGACGCGCGGGTTCACAGATACGCAGTATTTT
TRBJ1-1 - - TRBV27 CASSLVRNSNTEAFF TGTGCCAGCAGTTTAGTTCGTAATTCCAACACTGAAGCTTTCTTT
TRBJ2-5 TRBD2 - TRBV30 CAWRDGGTGETQYF TGTGCCTGGAGGGACGGGGGGACGGGAGAGACCCAGTACTTC
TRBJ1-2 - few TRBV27 CASSLGFSYGYTF TGTGCCAGCAGTTTAGGGTTTTCCTATGGCTACACCTTC
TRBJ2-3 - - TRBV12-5 CASGFRQITDTQYF TGTGCTAGTGGTTTCAGGCAGATCACAGATACGCAGTATTTT
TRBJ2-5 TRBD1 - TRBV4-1 CASTLRWDRAETQYF TGCGCCAGCACCTTAAGGTGGGACAGGGCCGAGACCCAGTACTTC
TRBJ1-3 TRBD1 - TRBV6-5 CASRDRGISQNTIYF TGTGCCAGTCGAGACAGGGGAATTTCCCAAAACACCATATATTTT
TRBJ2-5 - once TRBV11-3 CASSLRVAETQYF TGTGCCAGCAGCTTACGGGTTGCGGAGACCCAGTACTTC
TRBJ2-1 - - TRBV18 CASSPVVVQGRVNEQFF TGTGCCAGCTCACCAGTAGTTGTACAGGGGAGGGTTAATGAGCAGTTCTTC
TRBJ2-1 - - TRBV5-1 CASSRAHGGSYNEQFF TGCGCCAGCAGCCGAGCCCACGGGGGCTCCTACAATGAGCAGTTCTTC
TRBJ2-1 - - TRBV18 CASSPAAGRMSNEQFF TGTGCCAGCTCACCCGCCGCGGGCCGAATGAGCAATGAGCAGTTCTTC
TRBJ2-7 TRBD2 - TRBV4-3 CASSQGLAGGYEQYF TGCGCCAGCAGCCAAGGCTTAGCGGGGGGCTACGAGCAGTACTTC
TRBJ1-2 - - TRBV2 CASSVGPPGQGYTF TGTGCCAGCAGCGTGGGACCGCCGGGGCAGGGCTACACCTTC
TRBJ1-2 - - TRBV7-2 CASSLDTATDYGYTF TGTGCCAGCAGCTTAGATACAGCGACGGACTATGGCTACACCTTC
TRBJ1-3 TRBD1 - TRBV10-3 CAISPGQGRDTIYF TGTGCCATCAGTCCCGGACAGGGTAGGGACACCATATATTTT
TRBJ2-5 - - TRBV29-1 CSVAGATQETQYF TGCAGCGTTGCCGGGGCTACCCAAGAGACCCAGTACTTC
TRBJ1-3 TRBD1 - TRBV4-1 CASSQVTYRDRGNTIYF TGCGCCAGCAGCCAAGTCACATACCGGGACAGGGGAAACACCATATATTTT
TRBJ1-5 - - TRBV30 CAWSRGISNQPQHF TGTGCCTGGAGTAGGGGGATTTCTAATCAGCCCCAGCATTTT
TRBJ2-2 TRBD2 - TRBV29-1 CSVETAGANTGELFF TGCAGCGTTGAAACAGCGGGGGCGAACACCGGGGAGCTGTTTTTT
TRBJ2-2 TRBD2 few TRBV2 CASSDVTGGADGELFF TGTGCCAGCAGCGACGTAACCGGGGGGGCCGACGGGGAGCTGTTTTTT
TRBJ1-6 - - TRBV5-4 CASRGTVNNSPLHF TGTGCCAGCAGAGGTACGGTTAATAATTCACCCCTCCACTTT
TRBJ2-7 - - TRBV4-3 CASSQDRDSEQYF TGCGCCAGCAGCCAAGACCGGGATTCCGAGCAGTACTTC
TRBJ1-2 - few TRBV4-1 CASSQDASLYGYTF TGCGCCAGCAGCCAAGACGCCAGCCTCTATGGCTACACCTTC
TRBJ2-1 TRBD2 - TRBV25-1 CASSDWASGYNEQFF TGTGCCAGCAGTGATTGGGCTAGCGGGTACAATGAGCAGTTCTTC
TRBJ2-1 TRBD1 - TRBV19 CASTPGQTTYNEQFF TGTGCCAGTACCCCGGGACAGACAACCTACAATGAGCAGTTCTTC
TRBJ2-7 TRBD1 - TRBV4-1 CASSRDRAYEQYF TGCGCCAGCAGTCGGGACAGAGCATACGAGCAGTACTTC
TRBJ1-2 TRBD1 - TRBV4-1 CASSQEAGQGAGYGYTF TGCGCCAGCAGCCAAGAGGCGGGACAGGGGGCTGGCTATGGCTACACCTTC
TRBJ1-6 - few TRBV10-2 CASSESRSPLHF TGCGCCAGCAGTGAGTCGAGGTCACCCCTCCACTTT
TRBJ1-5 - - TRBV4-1 CASSLHGLSNQPQHF TGCGCCAGCAGCCTACACGGACTTAGCAATCAGCCCCAGCATTTT
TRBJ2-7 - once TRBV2 CASSFEAYEQYF TGTGCCAGCAGTTTTGAGGCCTACGAGCAGTACTTC
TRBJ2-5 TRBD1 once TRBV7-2 CASSSPPGTAETQYF TGTGCCAGCAGCTCACCCCCGGGGACAGCGGAGACCCAGTACTTC
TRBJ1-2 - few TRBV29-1 CSVEDRGKVSYGYTF TGCAGCGTTGAAGATCGGGGAAAGGTTAGCTATGGCTACACCTTC
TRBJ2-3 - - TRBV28 CASSSSGGGSTDTQYF TGTGCCAGCAGTTCGTCTGGGGGCGGGAGCACAGATACGCAGTATTTT
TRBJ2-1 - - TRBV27 CASSFPGRTPNEQFF TGTGCCAGCAGTTTCCCGGGGCGTACCCCCAATGAGCAGTTCTTC
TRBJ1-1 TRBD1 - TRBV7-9 CASSLGQGLGQEAFF TGTGCCAGCAGCTTAGGACAGGGTCTGGGTCAAGAGGCTTTCTTT
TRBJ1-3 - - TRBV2 CASSEEGGAQGNTIYF TGTGCCAGCAGTGAAGAGGGGGGGGCGCAGGGAAACACCATATATTTT
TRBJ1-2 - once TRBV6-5 CASSPNTGNYGYTF TGTGCCAGCAGTCCTAATACAGGAAACTATGGCTACACCTTC
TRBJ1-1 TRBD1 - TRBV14 CASSLNRGKKAFF TGTGCCAGCAGCCTGAACAGGGGGAAGAAGGCTTTCTTT
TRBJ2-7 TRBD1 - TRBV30 CAWGQASYEQYF TGTGCCTGGGGACAGGCGTCCTACGAGCAGTACTTC
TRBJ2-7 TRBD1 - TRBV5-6 CASSRRTGTTYEQYF TGTGCCAGCAGCCGCCGGACAGGGACGACCTACGAGCAGTACTTC